A selection of T cell receptor beta chains follows, all from one sample in a study of T cells in localized non-small cell lung cancer. This table comes from immunoSEQ multiplex PCR, and its TCRdb copy is limited to in-frame clones, with some not included. The data contain 70,000 or so clones, approximately 84% of them seen just once; the ten biggest clones take up approximately 1.2%. The sample was peripheral blood, taken before any cancer treatment. All receptors derive from a female donor older than 55 with stage I lung adenocarcinoma. Both conserved end residues are part of each CDR3. Fields, in order: V gene, J gene, D gene, clone size, CDR3 DNA, CDR3 protein. The D gene is left open where the match is weak. Rows give clone size only sometimes, using once, few, many, or a class for an expanded clone.

v_call: TRBV6-1
j_call: TRBJ2-1
d_call: -
clone_size: few
cdr3_nt: TGTGCCAGCAGTGGAAGGGGGGGCTGGAGTGAGCAGTTCTTC
cdr3_aa: CASSGRGGWSEQFF

v_call: TRBV10-3
j_call: TRBJ2-1
d_call: TRBD2
clone_size: -
cdr3_nt: TGTGCCATCAGTGACCGCAGCGGGAGAACCTACAATGAGCAGTTCTTC
cdr3_aa: CAISDRSGRTYNEQFF

v_call: TRBV7-2
j_call: TRBJ2-1
d_call: -
clone_size: -
cdr3_nt: TGTGCCAGCAGCTTAGGGGCAGGACGATGGGAGCAGTTCTTC
cdr3_aa: CASSLGAGRWEQFF

v_call: TRBV7-8
j_call: TRBJ2-1
d_call: -
clone_size: -
cdr3_nt: TGTGCCAGCAGCCCACGGAAGGGCCAAAACAATGAGCAGTTCTTC
cdr3_aa: CASSPRKGQNNEQFF

v_call: TRBV18
j_call: TRBJ2-7
d_call: -
clone_size: -
cdr3_nt: TGTGCCAGCTCAAAGTTTACAGGAAGCTCCTACGAGCAGTACTTC
cdr3_aa: CASSKFTGSSYEQYF

v_call: TRBV5-1
j_call: TRBJ2-7
d_call: TRBD1
clone_size: -
cdr3_nt: TGCGCCAGCAGCTTGGGGACAGGATTCTACGAGCAGTACTTC
cdr3_aa: CASSLGTGFYEQYF

v_call: TRBV10-3
j_call: TRBJ2-3
d_call: TRBD1
clone_size: -
cdr3_nt: TGTGCCATCAGTGAGGGACAGGACACAGATACGCAGTATTTT
cdr3_aa: CAISEGQDTDTQYF

v_call: TRBV7-9
j_call: TRBJ2-1
d_call: TRBD2
clone_size: -
cdr3_nt: TGTGCCAGCAGCCCCCGCGGCGGGCGGGAGAGCTCCTACAATGAGCAGTTCTTC
cdr3_aa: CASSPRGGRESSYNEQFF

v_call: TRBV5-5
j_call: TRBJ1-2
d_call: -
clone_size: -
cdr3_nt: TGTGCCAGCAGCTTGGCCGGCTCAGACTATGGCTACACCTTC
cdr3_aa: CASSLAGSDYGYTF

v_call: TRBV29-1
j_call: TRBJ2-2
d_call: -
clone_size: -
cdr3_nt: TGCAGCGTAGCCGGGACATCGAGCGGGGAGCTGTTTTTT
cdr3_aa: CSVAGTSSGELFF

v_call: TRBV19
j_call: TRBJ2-7
d_call: TRBD1
clone_size: once
cdr3_nt: TGTGCCAGTAGTACCGTGGACAGGCCTTCTTACGAGCAGTACTTC
cdr3_aa: CASSTVDRPSYEQYF